What follows describes a single T cell receptor beta chain. Its antigen remains unknown. The entry originates in a study of memory CD4+ T cells and cytomegalovirus serostatus. Study-wide background: Of the healthy Belgian adults, several were CMV seropositive and approximately 24 seronegative.

Profiled with immunoSEQ multiplex PCR; TCRdb holds only in-frame clones, not every one. This sample yields about 59,000 clones, of which 80% to 85% are seen a single time; 1% to 1.2% belongs to the top ten. The CDR3 contains 17 residues. Germline trimming cut 7 bases from V and 3 bases from J; bases unmatched to any gene: 9. Germline V gene data show CDR1 as MNHEY and CDR2 as SMNVEV (reference sequence). Whole-study findings and limits: The CMV-associated TCR signature appears largely within the CD4+ memory repertoire. CMV serostatus prediction reached median AUC about 0.96, or 0.93 with US-trained model. About 40% of the roughly 160 known CMV-associated TCRbeta sequences appeared in CD4+ memory.

Single viable CD3+CD4+CD8-CD45RO+ cells were sorted as the memory CD4+ T cells. The clonotype comes from an adult in good health and CMV-seronegative. The material sequenced was memory CD4+ T cells from blood. V and J are TRBV27 and TRBJ2-1; 13 nucleotides agree with TRBD2. The CDR3 nucleotides read TGTGCCAGCAAGAAACTAGCGGGAGGGCTGGACTACAATGAGCAGTTCTTC. Amino acid sequence: CASKKLAGGLDYNEQFF.